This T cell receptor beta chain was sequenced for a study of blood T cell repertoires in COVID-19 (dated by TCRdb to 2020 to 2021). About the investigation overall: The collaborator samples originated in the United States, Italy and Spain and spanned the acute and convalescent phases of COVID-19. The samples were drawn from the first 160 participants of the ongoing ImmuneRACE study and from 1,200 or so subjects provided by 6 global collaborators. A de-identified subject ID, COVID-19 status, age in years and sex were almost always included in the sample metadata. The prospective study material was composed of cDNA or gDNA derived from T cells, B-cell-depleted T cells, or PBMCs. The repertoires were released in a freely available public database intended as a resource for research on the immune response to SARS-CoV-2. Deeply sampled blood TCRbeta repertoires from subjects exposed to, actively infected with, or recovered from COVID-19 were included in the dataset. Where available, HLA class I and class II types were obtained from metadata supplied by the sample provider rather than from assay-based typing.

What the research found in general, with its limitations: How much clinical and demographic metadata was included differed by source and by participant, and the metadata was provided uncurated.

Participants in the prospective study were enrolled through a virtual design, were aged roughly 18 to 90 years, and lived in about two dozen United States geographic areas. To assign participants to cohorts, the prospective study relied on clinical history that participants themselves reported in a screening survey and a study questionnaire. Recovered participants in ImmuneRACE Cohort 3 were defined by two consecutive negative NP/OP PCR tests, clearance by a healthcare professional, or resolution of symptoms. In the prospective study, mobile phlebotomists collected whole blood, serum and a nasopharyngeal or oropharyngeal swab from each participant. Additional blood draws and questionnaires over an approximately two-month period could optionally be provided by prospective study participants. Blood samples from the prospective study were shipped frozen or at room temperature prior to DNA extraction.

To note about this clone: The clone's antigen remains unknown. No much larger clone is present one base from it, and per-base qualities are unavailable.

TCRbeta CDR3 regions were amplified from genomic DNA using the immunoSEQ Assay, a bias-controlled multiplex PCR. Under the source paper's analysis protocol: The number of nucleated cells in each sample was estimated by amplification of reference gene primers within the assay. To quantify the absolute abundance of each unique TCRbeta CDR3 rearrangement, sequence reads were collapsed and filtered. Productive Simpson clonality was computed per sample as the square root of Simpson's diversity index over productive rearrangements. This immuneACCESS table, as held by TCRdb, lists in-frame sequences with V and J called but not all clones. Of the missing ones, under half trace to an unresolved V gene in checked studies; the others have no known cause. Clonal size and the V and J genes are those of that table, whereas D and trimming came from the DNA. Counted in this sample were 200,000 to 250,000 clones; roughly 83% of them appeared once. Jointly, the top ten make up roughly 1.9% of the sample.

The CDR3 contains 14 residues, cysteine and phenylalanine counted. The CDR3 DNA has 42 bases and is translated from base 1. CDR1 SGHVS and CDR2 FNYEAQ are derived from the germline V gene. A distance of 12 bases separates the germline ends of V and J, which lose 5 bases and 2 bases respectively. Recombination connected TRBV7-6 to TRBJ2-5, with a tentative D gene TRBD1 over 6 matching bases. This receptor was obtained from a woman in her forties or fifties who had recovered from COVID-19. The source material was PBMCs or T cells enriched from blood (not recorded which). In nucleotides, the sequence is TGTGCCAGCAGCGCCGGGACACTACAAGAGACCCAGTACTTC. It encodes CASSAGTLQETQYF.